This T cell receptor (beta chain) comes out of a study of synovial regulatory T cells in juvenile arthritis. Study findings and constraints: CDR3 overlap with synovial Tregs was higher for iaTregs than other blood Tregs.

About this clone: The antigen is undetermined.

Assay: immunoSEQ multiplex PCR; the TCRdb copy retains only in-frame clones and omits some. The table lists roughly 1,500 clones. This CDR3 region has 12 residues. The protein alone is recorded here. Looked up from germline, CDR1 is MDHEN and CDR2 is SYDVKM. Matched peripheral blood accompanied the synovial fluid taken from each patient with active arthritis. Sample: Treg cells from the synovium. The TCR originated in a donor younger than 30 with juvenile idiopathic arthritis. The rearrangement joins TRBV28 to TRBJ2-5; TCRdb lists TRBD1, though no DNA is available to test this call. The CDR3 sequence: CATTGTTYEQYF.